Below, 3 T cell receptor beta chains from the same sample are listed, as sequenced in a study of blood T cell repertoires in COVID-19. The method was immunoSEQ multiplex PCR; TCRdb's version includes in-frame clones alone and lacks a portion of them. The top ten hold 7% to 10% of the sample, which has some 140,000 clones, about 86% seen once. The sample comprised PBMCs or T cells enriched from blood (not recorded which). These receptors came from a man in his fifties or sixties who had recovered from COVID-19.

The CDR3 reads CSVTGTVTYEQYF. The DNA of the CDR3 is TGCAGCGTCACCGGGACAGTTACCTACGAGCAGTACTTC. The rearrangement joins TRBV29-1 to TRBJ2-7; 7 nucleotides line up with TRBD1. In germline, CDR1 is SQVTM, CDR2 ANQGSEA. V gave up 6 bases and J gave up 2 bases; unmatched junction bases: 7. This CDR3 comprises 13 residues.

This clone was picked up one time. The CDR3 DNA sequence: TGTGCCAGCTCACCAAACGGACAGCCCACTAACTATGGCTACACCTTC. Translation: CASSPNGQPTNYGYTF. The chain recombines TRBV18 with TRBJ1-2; a possible D gene is TRBD1 (6 bases). The CDR3 has 16 amino acids. From germline, CDR1 is KGHSH and CDR2 LQKENI. Trimming removed 2 bases at V and 0 bases at J, with 13 bases between.

The V gene is TRBV5-1, the J gene TRBJ1-6; possible D gene TRBD1, 5 bases. Germline V gene lookup returns CDR1 SGHRS and CDR2 YFSETQ. This CDR3 is 16 amino acids long. Between the trimmed V and J ends, which lost 5 bases and 0 bases, there was a span of 12 bases. CDR3 protein: CASSSQGGSYNSPLHF. The CDR3 DNA is TGCGCCAGCAGTTCTCAGGGAGGCTCCTATAATTCACCCCTCCACTTT. The whole variable domain, remainder taken from reference TRBV5-1 and TRBJ1-6, is KAGVTQTPRYLIKTRGQQVTLSCSPISGHRSVSWYQQTPGQGLQFLFEYFSETQRNKGNFPGRFSGRQFSNSRSEMNVSTLELGDSALYLCASSSQGGSYNSPLHFGNGTRLTVT.